A single sample is the source of the 19 T cell receptor beta chains below, sequenced in a study of Graves' ophthalmopathy and Graves' hyperthyroidism. The authors amplified TCR beta CDR3 regions, and they did so from RNA transcripts for repertoire sequencing. The first round was an RT-PCR with HTBI primers, and the second round was a multiplex PCR. TCRdb redid the calling of the multiplex PCR reads with MiXCR, one entry per CDR3 protein. The repertoire holds about 740,000 distinct CDR3 sequences, 40% seen once, with around 40% in the top ten. The source material was peripheral blood. Receptors originate from an adult man with Graves' ophthalmopathy.

There are many counts of this clonotype. J is TRBJ1-1 and V is TRBV29-1, with 7 bases aligning to TRBD1. The ends lost 7 bases at V and 0 bases at J; junction bases unmatched: 8. The CDR3 extends over 14 amino acids. Germline CDR1 SQVTM, CDR2 ANQGSEA. CDR3 DNA: TGCAGCGGCACTCCTACAGGGGTGAACACTGAAGCTTTCTTT. Translation: CSGTPTGVNTEAFF.

This chain connects TRBV10-2 to TRBJ2-6; D is uncertain. There are 15 residues in the CDR3. V was shortened by 0 bases and J by 4 bases, with 7 bases between the two germline ends. The germline CDR1 and CDR2 sequences are WSHSY and SAAADI. The CDR3 region has the DNA TGCGCCAGCAGTGAGTCGGTAGGAGGGGCCAACGTCCTGACTTTC. Amino acids: CASSESVGGANVLTF.

The gene calls are TRBV5-1 and TRBJ2-7; D possibly corresponds to TRBD1 (6 bases). This CDR3 spans 16 amino acids. Germline V CDR1 and CDR2: SGHRS, YFSETQ. V shed 0 bases and J shed 3 bases, with 16 bases lying between them. CDR3 DNA: TGCGCCAGCAGCTTGGAAGGGATAGGGGACATCTACGAGCAGTACTTC. Translated: CASSLEGIGDIYEQYF.

This clonotype was counted only a few times. The chain employs TRBV7-9 and TRBJ2-6; maybe TRBD2 (6 bases). This CDR3 has 15 amino acids. Germline CDR1 reads SEHNR; CDR2 reads FQNEAQ (reference sequence). V lost 5 bases and J 2 bases, leaving 10 bases between the germline ends. CDR3 sequence (DNA): TGTGCCAGCAGCCGCCCGGGGGCTGGGGCCAACGTCCTGACTTTC. Translated, it gives CASSRPGAGANVLTF.

This chain uses TRBV25-1 with TRBJ2-2, with a possible D match to TRBD2 (6 bases). This CDR3 region has 18 residues. V was pared by 4 bases and J by 0 bases, with 18 bases between. CDR1 is MGHDK and CDR2 is SYGVNS in the germline V gene. This CDR3 reads CASSASDPSVSNTGELFF. Here the CDR3 DNA reads TGTGCCAGCAGTGCTAGCGATCCTAGCGTCTCGAACACCGGGGAGCTGTTTTTT. Using reference TRBV25-1 and TRBJ2-2 for the parts outside the CDR3, the full variable domain is EADIYQTPRYLVIGTGKKITLECSQTMGHDKMYWYQQDPGMELHLIHYSYGVNSTEKGDLSSESTVSRIRTEHFPLTLESARPSHTSQYLCASSASDPSVSNTGELFFGEGSRLTVL.

This clonotype was observed at least ten times. The chain joins TRBV7-3 to TRBJ2-2; D is unclear. The germline V gene has CDR1 SGHTA and CDR2 FQGTGA. V lost 5 bases to trimming and J lost 0 bases, with 10 bases between them. The CDR3 sequence is 15 residues long. The CDR3 region has the DNA TGTGCCAGCAGCCCCAACGCGGCGAACACCGGGGAGCTGTTTTTT. It translates to CASSPNAANTGELFF.

V usage is TRBV7-2 and J usage is TRBJ2-7; TRBD1 agrees at 11 bases. Germline V gene data show CDR1 as SGHTA and CDR2 as FQGNSA. The CDR3 spans 15 residues. V shed 4 bases and J 7 bases; nucleotides not matched to a gene: 9. CDR3 nucleotides: TGTGCCAGCAGCTCAGCCACCGGGACAGGGGGAGAGCAGTACTTC. Protein sequence: CASSSATGTGGEQYF.

The sample holds a few counts of this clonotype. Given a much more abundant clone one base away, this may be a read error. The V call is TRBV6-4, the J call TRBJ1-6; D perhaps matches TRBD1 (5 bases). Germline loops: CDR1 MRHNA, CDR2 SNTAGT. The CDR3 is 13 residues long. Trimming took 6 bases from V and 5 from J, leaving 8 bases between them. CDR3 sequence reads: CASRDSDNSPLHF. The CDR3 DNA sequence: TGTGCCAGCAGAGACAGCGATAATTCACCCCTCCACTTT.

This clonotype was observed at least ten times. The chain employs TRBV9 and TRBJ2-5, with D possibly TRBD2 on 7 matching bases. This CDR3 spans 15 amino acids. Germline V gene data show CDR1 as SGDLS and CDR2 as YYNGEE. V was trimmed by 0 bases and J by 4 bases, leaving 13 bases between them. The CDR3 is CASSVGSGEGETQYF. CDR3 coding DNA: TGTGCCAGCAGCGTAGGGTCAGGGGAGGGAGAGACCCAGTACTTC.

The sample holds one count of this clonotype. V is TRBV5-1 and J is TRBJ2-7; D is possibly TRBD1 or TRBD2 (5 bases each). Germline V gene sequence: CDR1 SGHRS, CDR2 YFSETQ. The ends were cut back, 4 bases at V and 6 bases at J, with 14 bases in the middle. The CDR3 contains 13 residues. CDR3 in amino acids: CASSDSRAGEQYF. CDR3 nucleotides: TGCGCCAGCAGCGACTCCAGGGCGGGCGAGCAGTACTTC.

This clonotype was recorded many times. The chain is built from TRBV14 and TRBJ1-1, with TRBD1 matching over 7 bases. The germline CDR1 and CDR2 sequences are SGHDN and FVKESK. V was clipped by 0 bases and J by 4 bases; unmatched bases: 11. The CDR3 has 17 amino acids. In DNA, the CDR3 is TGTGCCAGCAGCCAAGATCGGGACAGCCATGATTTCACTGAAGCTTTCTTT. Its protein product is CASSQDRDSHDFTEAFF.

In its sample, this clonotype was seen many times. Written as DNA, the CDR3 is TGTGCCAGCAGTATCGGGCCCGATGGCTACACCTTC. This encodes CASSIGPDGYTF. The gene calls are TRBV2 and TRBJ1-2; unclear D gene. Germline CDR1 SNHLY, CDR2 FYNNEI. The CDR3 consists of 12 residues. V shed 5 bases and J shed 6 bases, with 10 bases lying between them.

This clonotype was picked up many times. V usage is TRBV12-3 or TRBV12-4 and J usage is TRBJ1-2; 7 bases line up with TRBD1. The length of the CDR3 is 13 residues. Germline trimming cut 5 bases from V and 6 bases from J; bases unmatched to any gene: 6. The CDR3 sequence: CASSAGTVNGYTF. The DNA of the CDR3 is TGTGCCAGCAGTGCCGGGACAGTGAATGGCTACACCTTC.

The rearrangement links TRBV13 to TRBJ1-2; no clear D gene. Looked up from germline, CDR1 is PRHDT and CDR2 is FYEKMQ (reference sequence). Trimming took 4 bases from V and 1 from J, leaving 16 bases between them. The CDR3 consists of 16 residues. CDR3 sequence reads: CASSSLGTVDNYGYTF. CDR3 in DNA: TGTGCCAGCAGCTCCCTGGGAACAGTCGATAACTATGGCTACACCTTC. Full variable domain (missing parts from reference TRBV13 and TRBJ1-2): AAGVIQSPRHLIKEKRETATLKCYPIPRHDTVYWYQQGPGQDPQFLISFYEKMQSDKGSIPDRFSAQQFSDYHSELNMSSLELGDSALYFCASSSLGTVDNYGYTFGSGTRLTVV.

On this clonotype itself: A much larger clonotype is one base distant, so this may be a read error. The chain has TRBV12-3 or TRBV12-4 and TRBJ2-5, with a tentative D call TRBD1 (5 bases). CDR3 length equals 14 residues. Trimming cost V 6 bases and J 4 bases, with 15 bases left between them. CDR3 loop: CASSRCRDRETQYF. For the CDR3, the DNA is TGTGCCAGCAGCCGGTGCAGGGATCGAGAGACCCAGTACTTC.

The chain is built from TRBV7-9 and TRBJ2-7; 7 bases fit TRBD1. The CDR3 has 13 residues. The J segment lost 3 bases and the V segment lost 6 bases, leaving 5 bases of the junction unmatched. The germline gives CDR1 SEHNR, CDR2 FQNEAQ (reference sequence). For the CDR3, the DNA is TGTGCCAGCAGAGAGACAGGGATCTACGAGCAGTACTTC. Translation: CASRETGIYEQYF.

This rearrangement joins TRBV7-9 to TRBJ2-7; possible D gene TRBD1, 6 bases. V was trimmed by 5 bases and J by 6 bases, leaving 14 bases between them. Germline V gives CDR1 SEHNR, CDR2 FQNEAQ (reference sequence). The length of the CDR3 is 13 residues. The CDR3 region is CASSPYRESEQYF. The CDR3 DNA is TGTGCCAGCAGCCCATACAGGGAAAGCGAGCAGTACTTC.

The CDR3 sequence: CASSEGQLYGYTF. The CDR3 nucleotides are TGCGCCAGCAGTGAGGGACAACTCTATGGCTACACCTTC. The rearrangement joins TRBV10-2 to TRBJ1-2, with D maybe TRBD1 (5 bases). The CDR3 runs to 13 residues. The V end lost 2 bases, the J end lost 4 bases, and 8 bases lay between the germline ends. CDR1 and CDR2 from the germline V gene are WSHSY and SAAADI.

This clonotype was counted between two and nine times. Germline and junction disagree at one end, which may indicate a read error. The chain carries TRBV15 and TRBJ2-5, with a tentative D call TRBD1 (6 bases). The CDR3 loop spans 14 amino acids. Germline lookup yields CDR1 LNHNV and CDR2 YYDKDF (reference sequence). CDR3 coding DNA: TGTGCCACCAGCAGAGGAGGCAGGGGAGAGGCCCAGTACTTC. Protein: CATSRGGRGEAQYF.